What follows are 27 T cell receptor beta chains derived from one specimen sequenced in a study of glioma-infiltrating T cells after dendritic cell vaccination (dated by TCRdb to 2016 to 2017). Library prep was done by the immunoSEQ multiplex PCR assay. The source is immuneACCESS, and TCRdb retained only in-frame sequences with V and J called. Part of the clones is not carried over; for the studies checked, unresolved V genes explain less than half of this, and the remainder is unexplained. The sample yields over 950 clones; roughly 88% were counted once. The ten largest clones capture 6.8% of the sample. The input for sequencing was tumor tissue, taken before dendritic cell vaccination. The receptors come from a human donor with glioblastoma.

The chain joins TRBV5-1 to TRBJ2-5; possible D gene TRBD2, 5 bases. Trimming cost V 0 bases and J 1 base, with 10 bases left between them. This CDR3 comprises 15 residues. CDR1 SGHRS and CDR2 YFSETQ come from the germline V gene. The CDR3 nucleotides are TGCGCCAGCAGCTTGGATAGCGCGGTCCAAGAGACCCAGTACTTC. The encoded protein is CASSLDSAVQETQYF.

This chain's CDR3 is CASSQEPSGSMDTGELFF. In DNA, the CDR3 is TGTGCCAGCAGCCAAGAACCTAGCGGGTCCATGGACACCGGGGAGCTGTTTTTT. V gene TRBV4-2 combines with J gene TRBJ2-2; TRBD2 agrees at 8 bases. Trimming took 0 bases from V and 3 from J; bases not matched to a gene: 9. CDR3 length: 18 residues. The germline V gene encodes CDR1 LGHNA and CDR2 YNFKEQ.

The chain recombines TRBV5-1 with TRBJ2-2, with D maybe TRBD1 (6 bases). CDR3 size: 19 residues. V lost 0 bases to trimming and J lost 1 base, with 19 bases between them. Germline V gene lookup returns CDR1 SGHRS and CDR2 YFSETQ. The CDR3 protein is CASSLEYRDRAENTGELFF. The CDR3 coding sequence is TGCGCCAGCAGCTTGGAATACAGGGATAGGGCGGAGAACACCGGGGAGCTGTTTTTT.

The V call is TRBV7-2, the J call TRBJ2-5; 9 nucleotides match TRBD1. Germline CDR1 SGHTA, CDR2 FQGNSA. This CDR3 contains 17 residues. V lost 1 base, J lost 5 bases, and 11 bases stayed unmatched. The CDR3 loop reads CASSLGPTGGWRETQYF. The DNA for the CDR3 is TGTGCCAGCAGCTTAGGGCCGACAGGGGGGTGGCGCGAGACCCAGTACTTC.

This clone has only a few counts. The rearrangement uses TRBV7-2 and TRBJ2-7; 9 bases line up with TRBD2. This CDR3 spans 16 amino acids. Trimming removed 5 bases from V and 5 bases from J; junction bases left unmatched: 13. Germline CDR1 reads SGHTA; CDR2 reads FQGNSA. The CDR3 sequence: CASSGIAGELGHEQYF. In DNA form, the CDR3 reads TGTGCCAGCAGCGGAATAGCGGGAGAGCTCGGCCACGAGCAGTACTTC.

The rearrangement joins TRBV30 to TRBJ2-1; D is ambiguous. The CDR3 runs to 11 residues. Germline V gives CDR1 GTSNPN, CDR2 SVGIG (reference sequence). V dropped 3 bases and J dropped 15 bases, with 15 bases sitting between them. The CDR3 is CAWSHGPQWFF. Here the CDR3 DNA reads TGTGCCTGGAGCCATGGTCCTCAGTGGTTCTTC.

This clone was seen a single time. The chain links TRBV7-8 to TRBJ2-2; 14 bases are a match to TRBD2. Germline values: CDR1 SGHVS, CDR2 FQNEAQ. The J segment lost 4 bases and the V segment lost 5 bases, leaving 6 bases of the junction unmatched. The CDR3 contains 17 residues. CDR3 coding DNA: TGTGCCAGCAGCCTAGGACTAGCGGGAGGTGCCACCGGGGAGCTGTTTTTT. It translates to CASSLGLAGGATGELFF.

The chain is built from TRBV5-1 and TRBJ1-2; 9 bases line up with TRBD1. In germline, CDR1 is SGHRS, CDR2 YFSETQ. The junction had 5 bases not matched to a gene; V was cut back by 4 bases and J by 4 bases. CDR3 length equals 14 residues. The DNA for the CDR3 is TGCGCCAGCAGCGGGGGACAGGGTGGCTATGGCTACACCTTC. This encodes CASSGGQGGYGYTF.

The chain recombines TRBV28 with TRBJ2-5, with TRBD1 identical over 7 bases. The V and J ends lost 2 bases and 5 bases, in that order; junction bases with no gene match: 11. CDR1 is MDHEN and CDR2 is SYDVKM in the germline V gene. The CDR3 spans 16 residues. In DNA, the CDR3 is TGTGCCAGCAGTTTAGTTGGCAGGGGGTCGGTTGAGACCCAGTACTTC. This gives the protein CASSLVGRGSVETQYF. The full variable domain, rest sourced from reference TRBV28 and TRBJ2-5, is DVKVTQSSRYLVKRTGEKVFLECVQDMDHENMFWYRQDPGLGLRLIYFSYDVKMKEKGDIPEGYSVSREKKERFSLILESASTNQTSMYLCASSLVGRGSVETQYFGPGTRLLVL.

The genes are TRBV28 and TRBJ2-1; TRBD2 matches 8 bases. Looked up from germline, CDR1 is MDHEN and CDR2 is SYDVKM. After removal of 6 bases from V and 4 bases from J, the junction contained 8 bases not matched to a gene. The CDR3 has 15 amino acids. In nucleotides, the CDR3 is TGTGCCAGCAGACCTCGGGAGGGCGGGTACAATGAGCAGTTCTTC. This sequence encodes CASRPREGGYNEQFF.

V is TRBV9 and J is TRBJ2-3, with 11 bases identical to TRBD1. Germline assignment: CDR1 SGDLS and CDR2 YYNGEE. The CDR3 runs 17 residues. The junction had 12 bases not matched to a gene; V was cut back by 0 bases and J by 9 bases. DNA for the CDR3: TGTGCCAGCAGCGTAGTGGGCTGGACAGGGGGCTCGGAGACGCAGTATTTT. Protein: CASSVVGWTGGSETQYF.

This chain uses TRBV10-2 with TRBJ1-3, with D possibly TRBD1 on 6 matching bases. V lost 5 bases and J lost 4, with 12 bases in between. This CDR3 contains 14 residues. The V gene's germline CDR1 is WSHSY and CDR2 SAAADI. The CDR3 bases are TGCGCCAGCAGTAAGGGGGATGCAGGAAACACCATATATTTT. Translation gives CASSKGDAGNTIYF.

The CDR3 DNA reads as TGTGCCAGCAGCTTAAAACTAGCGGGAGGGGTTGGCAATGAGCAGTTCTTC. It translates to CASSLKLAGGVGNEQFF. V gene TRBV7-3 combines with J gene TRBJ2-1; 13 positions match TRBD2. The CDR3 contains 17 residues. Germline values: CDR1 SGHTA, CDR2 FQGTGA. V shed 1 base, J shed 6 bases, and the junction held 6 bases outside the gene matches.

The chain is built from TRBV7-9 and TRBJ1-5; TRBD1 agrees at 8 bases. The germline gives CDR1 SEHNR, CDR2 FQNEAQ (reference sequence). The CDR3 runs to 15 residues. The ends lost 8 bases at V and 6 bases at J; junction bases unmatched: 12. CDR3 in DNA: TGTGCCAGCGGACCAACCGGACAGGGACGTCAGCCCCAGCATTTT. It is translated as CASGPTGQGRQPQHF.

The gene calls are TRBV6-5 and TRBJ1-5; D gene ambiguous. The germline CDR1 and CDR2 sequences are MNHEY and SVGAGI. The V gene lost 6 bases and the J gene lost 7 bases, with 16 bases spanning the gap. The CDR3 loop spans 14 amino acids. The chain's CDR3 is CASRGLRTGQPQHF. As DNA, the CDR3 is TGTGCCAGCAGAGGACTTAGGACGGGCCAGCCCCAGCATTTT.

The chain joins TRBV27 to TRBJ1-5; 10 bases agree with TRBD1. The CDR3 is 15 residues long. In germline, CDR1 is MNHEY, CDR2 SMNVEV (reference sequence). V trimming: 6 bases; J trimming: 5 bases; junction bases outside the gene matches: 7. CDR3 coding DNA: TGTGCCAGCAGCCCAGGGACAGGGGTGGATCAGCCCCAGCATTTT. It codes for CASSPGTGVDQPQHF.

The rearrangement joins TRBV28 to TRBJ1-4; the D is unclear. CDR1 MDHEN and CDR2 SYDVKM come from the germline V gene. The CDR3 runs 14 residues. The V end was cut by 2 bases, the J end by 7 bases, with 11 bases between. The CDR3 loop is CASSLAGKAEKLFF. The CDR3 DNA sequence: TGTGCCAGCAGTTTAGCCGGGAAGGCTGAAAAACTGTTTTTT.

The chain uses TRBV6-6 and TRBJ2-1; TRBD2 agrees at 8 bases. The ends lost 4 bases at V and 3 bases at J; junction bases unmatched: 8. Germline V gene data show CDR1 as MNHNY and CDR2 as SVGAGI (reference sequence). CDR3 size: 16 residues. CDR3 amino acids: CASSSYRGTSYNEQFF. In DNA, the CDR3 is TGTGCCAGCAGTTCTTATCGGGGGACTAGCTACAATGAGCAGTTCTTC.

The rearrangement uses TRBV28 and TRBJ1-4; D gene ambiguous. V gave up 2 bases and J gave up 8 bases, with 12 bases separating them. Germline V gives CDR1 MDHEN, CDR2 SYDVKM. This CDR3 is built from 14 residues. The CDR3 coding sequence is TGTGCCAGCAGTTTAATCGAGCCGGTCGAAAAACTGTTTTTT. Its protein is CASSLIEPVEKLFF.

This rearrangement joins TRBV27 to TRBJ2-7, with D maybe TRBD2 (6 bases). The CDR3 has 14 amino acids. V lost 4 bases and J lost 3, with 13 bases in between. Germline V lookup: CDR1 MNHEY, CDR2 SMNVEV (reference sequence). The CDR3 nucleotides read TGTGCCAGCAGTTCCCCCGGGGGAGTCTACGAGCAGTACTTC. It yields the protein CASSSPGGVYEQYF.

This clone was observed a few times. The chain employs TRBV7-2 and TRBJ2-7; 8 positions match TRBD2. Germline CDR1 is SGHTA and CDR2 is FQGNSA. This CDR3 is built from 15 residues. V gave up 5 bases and J gave up 0 bases; unmatched junction bases: 6. CDR3 in DNA: TGTGCCAGCAGCCCGACTAGCGCGAGCTCCTACGAGCAGTACTTC. Translating it yields CASSPTSASSYEQYF.

This clone was seen a single time. The gene calls are TRBV4-2 and TRBJ2-1; TRBD2 matches 7 bases. Germline CDR1 reads LGHNA; CDR2 reads YNFKEQ. Trimming removed 7 bases from V and 4 bases from J; junction bases left unmatched: 10. CDR3 size: 15 residues. The CDR3 protein is CASTGGSSSYNEQFF. The CDR3 nucleotides read TGTGCCAGCACCGGGGGGTCTTCGTCGTACAATGAGCAGTTCTTC.

The chain recombines TRBV25-1 with TRBJ1-1; 7 bases are a match to TRBD1. There are 17 residues in the CDR3. V shed 5 bases, J shed 2 bases, and the junction held 14 bases outside the gene matches. Germline CDR1 reads MGHDK; CDR2 reads SYGVNS. DNA of the CDR3: TGTGCCAGCAGTTCCTCTACCCGGGACAGAATTAACACTGAAGCTTTCTTT. Its translation is CASSSSTRDRINTEAFF.

The chain carries TRBV9 and TRBJ2-1; TRBD2 aligns across 11 bases. The J segment lost 9 bases and the V segment lost 0 bases, leaving 5 bases of the junction unmatched. The CDR3 totals 15 residues. CDR1 and CDR2 from the germline V gene are SGDLS and YYNGEE. The CDR3 here is CASSVASGRPPEQFF. Written as DNA, the CDR3 is TGTGCCAGCAGCGTAGCTAGCGGGAGGCCCCCTGAGCAGTTCTTC. Together with reference TRBV9 and TRBJ2-1, the CDR3 gives the full variable domain: DSGVTQTPKHLITATGQRVTLRCSPRSGDLSVYWYQQSLDQGLQFLIQYYNGEERAKGNILERFSAQQFPDLHSELNLSSLELGDSALYFCASSVASGRPPEQFFGPGTRLTVL.

This chain links TRBV7-2 with TRBJ1-1, with TRBD1 as a possible D gene (5 bases). This CDR3 is 15 amino acids long. In germline, CDR1 is SGHTA, CDR2 FQGNSA. V was shortened by 2 bases and J by 0 bases, with 10 bases between the two germline ends. The CDR3 protein is CASSLQGPLNTEAFF. The CDR3 DNA reads TGTGCCAGCAGCTTACAGGGCCCCTTGAACACTGAAGCTTTCTTT.

V gene TRBV30 combines with J gene TRBJ1-1; TRBD1 aligns across 11 bases. The germline V gene encodes CDR1 GTSNPN and CDR2 SVGIG (reference sequence). The CDR3 totals 17 residues. After removal of 2 bases from V and 8 bases from J, the junction contained 16 bases not matched to a gene. CDR3 loop: CAWSSPQRTGGPREAFF. CDR3 bases: TGTGCCTGGAGTAGCCCCCAGCGGACAGGGGGCCCCAGGGAAGCTTTCTTT. The full variable domain, in which reference TRBV30 and TRBJ1-1 provide the parts outside the CDR3, is SQTIHQWPATLVQPVGSPLSLECTVEGTSNPNLYWYRQAAGRGLQLLFYSVGIGQISSEVPQNLSASRPQDRQFILSSKKLLLSDSGFYLCAWSSPQRTGGPREAFFGQGTRLTVV.

The J gene is TRBJ2-3, the V gene TRBV10-3; 14 bases match TRBD2. This CDR3 spans 19 amino acids. V was pared by 4 bases and J by 4 bases, with 13 bases of the junction left unmatched. Germline CDR1 and CDR2: ENHRY and SYGVKD. The CDR3 reads CAISAGPGLAGEQADTQYF. The CDR3, as DNA: TGTGCCATCAGTGCCGGCCCGGGACTAGCGGGAGAGCAGGCAGATACGCAGTATTTT.